The 25 T cell receptor beta chains below were found in one sample sequenced in a study of shared clonotypes between healthy human individuals (dated by TCRdb to 2020 to 2022). The library was prepared using the immunoSEQ multiplex PCR assay. This immuneACCESS table, as held by TCRdb, lists in-frame sequences with V and J called but not all clones. Of the missing ones, under half trace to an unresolved V gene in checked studies; the others have no known cause. In all, the sample holds over 400,000 clones, and 90% to 96% of those were seen once. The top ten clones comprise under 0.065% of the sample. The source material was naive CD4+ T cells sorted from blood. Sample cell subset or site, as interpreted from the label and publication: CD45RA+ positively selected. The receptors stem from a woman between 25 and 40 years old in good health.

The chain links TRBV6-4 to TRBJ1-2, with TRBD1 matching over 7 bases. Germline lookup yields CDR1 MRHNA and CDR2 SNTAGT. CDR3 length: 14 residues. The J segment lost 6 bases and the V segment lost 4 bases, leaving 8 bases of the junction unmatched. CDR3 amino acids: CASSATGEGNGYTF. For the CDR3, the DNA is TGTGCCAGCAGTGCAACAGGGGAAGGGAATGGCTACACCTTC.

The V gene is TRBV14, the J gene TRBJ2-7; 9 bases agree with TRBD2. After removal of 4 bases from V and 9 bases from J, the junction contained 13 bases not matched to a gene. In germline, CDR1 is SGHDN, CDR2 FVKESK. The CDR3 is made up of 15 amino acids. The CDR3 nucleotides are TGTGCCAGCAGCCCGGATAGCGGGAGAGTCGATGGGCAGTACTTC. It specifies CASSPDSGRVDGQYF. The full variable domain, in which reference TRBV14 and TRBJ2-7 provide the parts outside the CDR3, is EAGVTQFPSHSVIEKGQTVTLRCDPISGHDNLYWYRRVMGKEIKFLLHFVKESKQDESGMPNNRFLAERTGGTYSTLKVQPAELEDSGVYFCASSPDSGRVDGQYFGPGTRLTVT.

V is TRBV5-5 and J is TRBJ2-1, with D perhaps TRBD1 or TRBD2 (5 bases each). CDR3 length: 14 residues. Germline CDR1 SGHKS, CDR2 YYEKEE (reference sequence). The germline V and J ends were trimmed by 4 bases and 4 bases, with 12 bases remaining between them. CDR3 protein: CASSARDGYNEQFF. The CDR3 DNA reads TGTGCCAGCAGCGCCCGGGACGGGTACAATGAGCAGTTCTTC.

The CDR3, as DNA: TGTGCCAGCAGTTACGGAGGGACAGGGTCCCGCGAGCAGTACTTC. Protein: CASSYGGTGSREQYF. The V call is TRBV6-5, the J call TRBJ2-7, with 9 nucleotides matching TRBD1. Germline V gives CDR1 MNHEY, CDR2 SVGAGI. The length of the CDR3 is 15 residues. V gave up 2 bases and J gave up 6 bases; unmatched junction bases: 8.

The V call is TRBV27, the J call TRBJ2-5; D may be TRBD1 or TRBD2 (5 bases each). This CDR3 comprises 13 residues. CDR1 and CDR2 (germline): MNHEY, SMNVEV (reference sequence). V was trimmed by 5 bases and J by 9 bases, leaving 16 bases between them. This CDR3 is CASSGTALTAQYF. CDR3 DNA: TGTGCCAGCAGTGGGACGGCTCTAACGGCCCAGTACTTC.

The chain links TRBV5-1 to TRBJ2-7; weak D call: TRBD2 (5 bases). Germline lookup yields CDR1 SGHRS and CDR2 YFSETQ. The CDR3 covers 14 residues. The ends were cut back, 8 bases at V and 3 bases at J, with 18 bases in the middle. DNA for the CDR3: TGCGCCAGGTTGCTTGTCCAGCGGAGCTACGAGCAGTACTTC. This codes for CARLLVQRSYEQYF. Supplemented by reference TRBV5-1 and TRBJ2-7, the full variable domain reads KAGVTQTPRYLIKTRGQQVTLSCSPISGHRSVSWYQQTPGQGLQFLFEYFSETQRNKGNFPGRFSGRQFSNSRSEMNVSTLELGDSALYLCARLLVQRSYEQYFGPGTRLTVT.

This chain connects TRBV27 to TRBJ2-2; 9 bases agree with TRBD2. CDR1 is MNHEY, CDR2 SMNVEV, per germline (reference sequence). The CDR3 extends over 14 amino acids. The V gene end was trimmed by 2 bases and the J gene end by 7 bases; junction bases not matched to a gene: 2. The DNA of the CDR3 is TGTGCCAGCAGTTTACTAGCGGGAAACGGGGAGCTGTTTTTT. Residues: CASSLLAGNGELFF.

In DNA form, the CDR3 reads TGTGCCAGCAGTGTTTCCGACAGTAGCTATGGCTACACCTTC. This gives the protein CASSVSDSSYGYTF. V gene TRBV6-4 combines with J gene TRBJ1-2, with a possible D match to TRBD1 (5 bases). Trimming removed 4 bases at V and 4 bases at J, with 13 bases between. This CDR3 is 14 amino acids long. Germline V lookup: CDR1 MRHNA, CDR2 SNTAGT.

This chain joins TRBV18 and TRBJ2-7; 9 bases map to TRBD1. The CDR3 runs to 16 residues. CDR1 KGHSH and CDR2 LQKENI come from the germline V gene. Trimming at V came to 6 bases and at J to 2 bases, leaving 11 bases not matched to a gene. The chain's CDR3 is CASSPGTGILAYEQYF. For the CDR3, the DNA is TGTGCCAGCTCCCCCGGGACAGGGATTTTGGCCTACGAGCAGTACTTC.

The chain carries TRBV6-1 and TRBJ1-5; TRBD1 is a possible D gene (5 bases). This CDR3 comprises 14 residues. The V and J ends lost 4 bases and 4 bases respectively, with 11 bases between them. Germline V gene sequence: CDR1 MNHNS, CDR2 SASEGT. The CDR3 DNA follows: TGTGCCAGCAGTGGCACAGGCCTAAATCAGCCCCAGCATTTT. Amino acid sequence: CASSGTGLNQPQHF.

The chain uses TRBV7-8 and TRBJ2-5; D may correspond to TRBD1 or TRBD2 (6 bases each). The end of the DNA aligns better with TRBJ2-7, so the J call may be wrong. Germline V CDR1 and CDR2: SGHVS, FQNEAQ. This CDR3 is 12 amino acids long. The DNA for the CDR3 is TGTGCCAGCAGCGCCCGGGGGCACGAGCAGTACTTC. Residues: CASSARGHEQYF.

The CDR3 is CASSFTGIPNQPQHF. CDR3 bases: TGTGCCAGTAGTTTTACTGGGATCCCCAATCAGCCCCAGCATTTT. The genes are TRBV19 and TRBJ1-5; the D is unclear. The CDR3 covers 15 residues. V was trimmed by 5 bases and J by 3 bases, leaving 14 bases between them. Germline V gene data show CDR1 as LNHDA and CDR2 as SQIVND (reference sequence).

The chain recombines TRBV7-2 with TRBJ2-7; TRBD2 aligns across 9 bases. CDR1 and CDR2 from the germline V gene are SGHTA and FQGNSA. Trimming at V came to 5 bases and at J to 0 bases, leaving 5 bases not matched to a gene. The CDR3 has 15 amino acids. Here the CDR3 reads CASSRDSGSSYEQYF. DNA for the CDR3: TGTGCCAGCAGCAGAGATAGCGGGAGCTCCTACGAGCAGTACTTC.

The rearrangement links TRBV7-6 to TRBJ2-5; D remains unclear. V was trimmed by 3 bases and J by 5 bases, leaving 13 bases between them. CDR3 size: 14 residues. Germline V lookup: CDR1 SGHVS, CDR2 FNYEAQ. The CDR3 is CASSFEGLRETQYF. The CDR3 region has the DNA TGTGCCAGCAGCTTTGAAGGGCTTAGGGAGACCCAGTACTTC.

This chain connects TRBV27 to TRBJ2-2; no definite D call. The ends were cut back, 3 bases at V and 6 bases at J, with 8 bases in the middle. The CDR3 runs to 13 residues. The V gene's germline CDR1 is MNHEY and CDR2 SMNVEV (reference sequence). The CDR3 is CASSFKRPGELFF. The CDR3 DNA follows: TGTGCCAGCAGTTTTAAGAGACCCGGGGAGCTGTTTTTT.

This clone has a single count. V usage is TRBV28 and J usage is TRBJ1-2; the D gene is possibly TRBD1 (6 bases). This CDR3 has 14 residues. Trimming removed 5 bases at V and 0 bases at J, with 10 bases between. Germline CDR1 and CDR2: MDHEN and SYDVKM. CDR3 region: CASSPGQPNYGYTF. The CDR3 DNA sequence: TGTGCCAGCAGTCCAGGACAGCCTAACTATGGCTACACCTTC.

The genes are TRBV19 and TRBJ2-1; 16 bases are a match to TRBD2. The V and J ends lost 10 bases and 8 bases, in that order; junction bases with no gene match: 8. The germline gives CDR1 LNHDA, CDR2 SQIVND (reference sequence). The CDR3 runs to 15 residues. The CDR3 reads CATKIGTSGRDEQFF. Here the CDR3 DNA reads TGTGCCACGAAAATCGGGACTAGCGGGAGGGATGAGCAGTTCTTC.

The J gene is TRBJ1-6, the V gene TRBV27; TRBD1 aligns across 7 bases. CDR1 and CDR2 (germline): MNHEY, SMNVEV (reference sequence). This CDR3 is built from 14 residues. The J segment lost 7 bases and the V segment lost 3 bases, leaving 3 bases of the junction unmatched. The chain's CDR3 is CASSFRDRNSPLHF. The CDR3 DNA reads TGTGCCAGCAGTTTCCGGGACAGAAATTCACCCCTCCACTTT.

The CDR3 DNA reads as TGCGCCAGCAGCTTGAAACTAGCGGGAGGCAATGAGCAGTTCTTC. Translated, it gives CASSLKLAGGNEQFF. The chain combines TRBV5-1 with TRBJ2-1; 12 nucleotides line up with TRBD2. Germline CDR1 is SGHRS and CDR2 is YFSETQ. The CDR3 is 15 amino acids. V shed 1 base, J shed 6 bases, and the junction held 2 bases outside the gene matches. The whole variable domain, filled in from reference TRBV5-1 and TRBJ2-1, reads KAGVTQTPRYLIKTRGQQVTLSCSPISGHRSVSWYQQTPGQGLQFLFEYFSETQRNKGNFPGRFSGRQFSNSRSEMNVSTLELGDSALYLCASSLKLAGGNEQFFGPGTRLTVL.

CDR3 amino acids: CASSTGTGSYEQYF. CDR3 sequence (DNA): TGTGCCAGCAGCACCGGGACAGGCTCCTACGAGCAGTACTTC. The chain links TRBV7-2 to TRBJ2-7, with 8 bases fitting TRBD1. Germline loops: CDR1 SGHTA, CDR2 FQGNSA. This CDR3 is 14 amino acids long. The ends lost 5 bases at V and 0 bases at J; junction bases unmatched: 3.

V usage is TRBV15 and J usage is TRBJ1-5; D not certain. The CDR3 has 15 amino acids. Per the germline V gene, CDR1 is LNHNV and CDR2 is YYDKDF (reference sequence). Trimming took off 1 base at V and 0 bases at J, with 7 bases between the two ends. The CDR3 here is CATSRAGYSNQPQHF. In DNA, the CDR3 is TGTGCCACCAGCAGAGCGGGATATAGCAATCAGCCCCAGCATTTT.

This clone was observed once. The chain carries TRBV27 and TRBJ2-7; 7 bases match TRBD2. With V trimmed by 2 bases and J by 7 bases, 8 bases remained unmatched. The CDR3 is 14 residues long. Germline CDR1 reads MNHEY; CDR2 reads SMNVEV (reference sequence). CDR3 DNA: TGTGCCAGCAGTTTACGACTAGCCCCGGGTGAGCAGTACTTC. This codes for CASSLRLAPGEQYF.

The genes are TRBV2 and TRBJ1-4; D is undetermined. The CDR3 runs to 14 residues. Trimming stripped 6 bases from V and 0 bases from J, with 8 bases between. CDR1 SNHLY and CDR2 FYNNEI come from the germline V gene. As DNA, the CDR3 is TGTGCCAGCAGCCCAGAGGCAACTAATGAAAAACTGTTTTTT. This sequence encodes CASSPEATNEKLFF.

The chain links TRBV27 to TRBJ1-1; 7 bases are a match to TRBD1. Trimming at V came to 6 bases and at J to 5 bases, leaving 6 bases not matched to a gene. From germline, CDR1 is MNHEY and CDR2 SMNVEV (reference sequence). CDR3 length equals 13 residues. The CDR3 region has the DNA TGTGCCAGCAGCACGGACAGGTTGACTGAAGCTTTCTTT. Amino acid sequence: CASSTDRLTEAFF.

This chain links TRBV11-2 with TRBJ1-2; no reliable D call. CDR1 is SGHAT, CDR2 FQNNGV, per germline. V was shortened by 0 bases and J by 4 bases, with 12 bases between the two germline ends. This CDR3 contains 15 residues. Written as DNA, the CDR3 is TGTGCCAGCAGCTTAGAGGGCTATACTACCTATGGCTACACCTTC. Protein: CASSLEGYTTYGYTF. The complete variable domain, with remaining parts taken from reference TRBV11-2 and TRBJ1-2, reads EAGVAQSPRYKIIEKRQSVAFWCNPISGHATLYWYQQILGQGPKLLIQFQNNGVVDDSQLPKDRFSAERLKGVDSTLKIQPAKLEDSAVYLCASSLEGYTTYGYTFGSGTRLTVV.